What follows are 17 T cell receptor beta chains derived from one specimen sequenced in a study of T cell repertoires in cytomegalovirus infection (dated by TCRdb to between 2018 and 2020). Sequencing instrument: Illumina HiSeq 1500. TCRdb took the public reads, trimmed them with fastp at Q25, ran MiXCR for clone calling and kept in-frame beta chains. Identical CDR3 proteins give one entry, which carries the most common genes and DNA. Here the sample has 150,000 to 200,000 distinct CDR3 sequences; 28% occur a single time. The ten largest account for roughly 32% of the sample. The sequencing input was PBMCs. These receptors all stem from a human donor in good health (CMV status not recorded). Some clones in this sample may be carry-over from other donors' samples.

As DNA, the CDR3 is TGCGCCAGCAGCCGAGAAGCAGTCAGGGGAAACACCATATATTTT. It is translated as CASSREAVRGNTIYF. This rearrangement joins TRBV4-3 to TRBJ1-3; D call uncertain. Per the germline V gene, CDR1 is LGHNA and CDR2 is YSLEER. The CDR3 sequence is 15 residues long. With 4 bases removed from V and 4 bases from J, the gap between germline ends came to 14 bases.

Only a few counts were recorded for this clonotype. This chain uses TRBV29-1 with TRBJ1-1; possible D gene TRBD1, 6 bases. The CDR3 extends over 16 amino acids. Germline CDR1 SQVTM, CDR2 ANQGSEA. V lost 7 bases, J lost 6 bases, and 27 bases lay in between. This CDR3 is CSATHGGRVERAEAFF. DNA for the CDR3: TGCAGCGCAACTCATGGGGGCAGGGTTGAGAGGGCTGAAGCTTTCTTT.

This clonotype has a count of ten or more. In DNA, the CDR3 is TGTGCCAGCAGCTCCCGCGGGACAGGAGACACTGAAGCTTTCTTT. It translates to CASSSRGTGDTEAFF. V gene TRBV7-3 combines with J gene TRBJ1-1; 8 bases match TRBD1. J lost 3 bases, V lost 4 bases, and 7 bases had no gene match. The CDR3 length is 15 residues. Germline-derived CDR1 and CDR2 are SGHTA and FQGTGA. Full variable domain (outside the CDR3, taken from reference TRBV7-3 and TRBJ1-1): GAGVSQTPSNKVTEKGKYVELRCDPISGHTALYWYRQSLGQGPEFLIYFQGTGAADDSGLPNDRFFAVRPEGSVSTLKIQRTERGDSAVYLCASSSRGTGDTEAFFGQGTRLTVV.

The rearrangement links TRBV5-6 to TRBJ1-1; D is ambiguous. Trimming removed 4 bases from V and 4 bases from J, with 14 bases in between. The CDR3 is 14 amino acids. Germline V gene sequence: CDR1 SGHDT, CDR2 YYEEEE. CDR3 region: CASSVSGVLTEAFF. The DNA of the CDR3 is TGTGCCAGCAGCGTCTCCGGGGTACTCACTGAAGCTTTCTTT.

This clonotype was picked up many times. This chain joins TRBV7-2 and TRBJ1-2, with 8 nucleotides matching TRBD1. The CDR3 has 16 residues. CDR1 and CDR2 (germline): SGHTA, FQGNSA. After removal of 1 base from V and 5 bases from J, the junction contained 9 bases not matched to a gene. CDR3 DNA: TGTGCCAGCAGCTTAGGCCAGGGGGCGTTGGATTATGGCTACACCTTC. Residues: CASSLGQGALDYGYTF.

A few counts support this clonotype. The rearrangement links TRBV6-8 to TRBJ1-2; 9 nucleotides match TRBD1. The germline gives CDR1 MNHGY, CDR2 SAAAGT. With V trimmed by 6 bases and J by 8 bases, 7 bases remained unmatched. The length of the CDR3 is 13 residues. Written as DNA, the CDR3 is TGTGCCAGCAGCAATACAGGGGGCCTCGGCTACACCTTC. Translated: CASSNTGGLGYTF.

This clonotype was counted between two and nine times. This chain links TRBV6-1 with TRBJ1-2, with a weak D call TRBD1 (5 bases). This CDR3 is 14 amino acids long. Germline lookup yields CDR1 MNHNS and CDR2 SASEGT. V dropped 6 bases and J dropped 0 bases, with 11 bases sitting between them. In DNA form, the CDR3 reads TGTGCCAGCAGAATCGGGGCGACTAACTATGGCTACACCTTC. Residues: CASRIGATNYGYTF.

This clonotype was seen a handful of times. The chain carries TRBV5-4 and TRBJ2-1; D possibly matches TRBD1 or TRBD2 (6 bases each). This CDR3 is built from 17 residues. V lost 0 bases to trimming and J lost 1 base, with 14 bases between them. Germline V lookup: CDR1 SGHNT, CDR2 YYREEE (reference sequence). The CDR3 DNA reads as TGTGCCAGCAGCTTGGTATCGGGGGCGAGATCCTACAATGAGCAGTTCTTC. It encodes CASSLVSGARSYNEQFF.

This clonotype has only a few counts. The chain has TRBV5-1 and TRBJ1-2; no clear D gene. Germline V gives CDR1 SGHRS, CDR2 YFSETQ. The CDR3 loop spans 13 amino acids. V was clipped by 0 bases and J by 7 bases, with 10 bases between them. CDR3 nucleotide sequence: TGCGCCAGCAGCTTGGACGGGGTCGGTGGCTACACCTTC. The encoded protein is CASSLDGVGGYTF.

V gene TRBV7-9 combines with J gene TRBJ2-1; D could derive from TRBD1 or TRBD2 (5 bases each). This CDR3 is built from 16 residues. Looked up from germline, CDR1 is SEHNR and CDR2 is FQNEAQ (reference sequence). Trimming pared 5 bases from V and 3 bases from J, leaving 17 bases between. The CDR3 region is CASSPGDLAGYNEQFF. In DNA form, the CDR3 reads TGTGCCAGCAGCCCCGGGGACCTTGCCGGCTACAATGAGCAGTTCTTC.

This clonotype was detected ten times or more. The rearrangement uses TRBV7-2 and TRBJ1-2, with D possibly matching TRBD1 (5 bases). The V end lost 3 bases, the J end lost 3 bases, and 14 bases lay between the germline ends. Looked up from germline, CDR1 is SGHTA and CDR2 is FQGNSA. There are 15 residues in the CDR3. The DNA of the CDR3 is TGTGCCAGCAGCTTGGGGAGAGGGGTCGACTATGGCTACACCTTC. It is translated as CASSLGRGVDYGYTF.

In its sample, this clonotype was seen a few times. The rearrangement uses TRBV4-3 and TRBJ1-5; no reliable D call. The CDR3 sequence is 18 residues long. Germline values: CDR1 LGHNA, CDR2 YSLEER. The ends were cut back, 0 bases at V and 9 bases at J, with 24 bases in the middle. As DNA, the CDR3 is TGCGCCAGCAGCCAAGATCGCCACAAAGAAGGTAGGCCGTGGCCCCAGCATTTT. Translating it yields CASSQDRHKEGRPWPQHF.

The J gene is TRBJ2-1, the V gene TRBV20-1, with TRBD2 matching over 9 bases. Germline CDR1 DFQATT, CDR2 SNEGSKA (reference sequence). The CDR3 is made up of 12 amino acids. Trimming cost V 5 bases and J 10 bases; bases outside gene matches: 6. Written as DNA, the CDR3 is TGCAGTGCTCAGATAGCGGGGGAAGAGCAGTTCTTC. This translates into CSAQIAGEEQFF.

V and J are TRBV5-5 and TRBJ2-7; D gene unclear. Germline assignment: CDR1 SGHKS and CDR2 YYEKEE (reference sequence). The CDR3 is 15 amino acids. V shed 6 bases and J shed 0 bases, with 16 bases lying between them. CDR3 protein: CASTSSPQTSYEQYF. The CDR3 nucleotides read TGTGCCAGCACCTCCAGTCCTCAAACCTCCTACGAGCAGTACTTC. The full variable domain, completed using reference TRBV5-5 and TRBJ2-7, is DAGVTQSPTHLIKTRGQQVTLRCSPISGHKSVSWYQQVLGQGPQFIFQYYEKEERGRGNFPDRFSARQFPNYSSELNVNALLLGDSALYLCASTSSPQTSYEQYFGPGTRLTVT.

The rearrangement joins TRBV6-2 or TRBV6-3 to TRBJ2-7; 8 bases map to TRBD2. The CDR3 extends over 14 amino acids. Trimming removed 7 bases from V and 2 bases from J; junction bases left unmatched: 7. Per germline, CDR1 MNHEY and CDR2 SVGEGT. The CDR3 spells CASTPSGSPYEQYF. CDR3 nucleotide sequence: TGTGCCAGCACCCCTAGCGGGTCCCCCTACGAGCAGTACTTC.

The J gene is TRBJ2-5, the V gene TRBV4-3; 7 positions match TRBD1. V trimming: 1 base; J trimming: 1 base; junction bases outside the gene matches: 6. CDR3 size: 16 residues. Germline CDR1 is LGHNA and CDR2 is YSLEER. CDR3 nucleotides: TGCGCCAGCAGCCAAGGGTCCCGGGACAGCCAAGAGACCCAGTACTTC. Its protein is CASSQGSRDSQETQYF.

V is TRBV11-3 and J is TRBJ2-1; 7 bases are shared with TRBD2. Looked up from germline, CDR1 is SGHNT and CDR2 is YENEEA. The trim removed 3 bases at V and 8 bases at J, leaving 4 bases unmatched. The CDR3 sequence is 13 residues long. DNA for the CDR3: TGTGCCAGCAGCTTTCACACTAGCGATGAGCAGTTCTTC. Its protein product is CASSFHTSDEQFF.